This is a list of T cell receptor beta chains from one sample in a study of cytomegalovirus exposure and HLA in healthy donors. Only in-frame clones appear in the TCRdb table, and some are missing; sequencing was by immunoSEQ multiplex PCR. The sample holds 150,000 to 200,000 clones; approximately 84% are singletons and the top ten take about 6.3%. The sample comprised PBMCs. The source is a male donor in good health and CMV-seropositive. Both conserved end residues are part of each CDR3. The D gene is left open where the match is weak. Some rows have no size entry. The others give once, few or many, or a class for an expanded clone.

D gene	J gene	clone size	V gene	CDR3 DNA	CDR3 protein
TRBD1	TRBJ1-2	.	TRBV19	TGTGCCAGTAGTCCCCTCCTTGGACAGGGTGGCGGCTACACCTTC	CASSPLLGQGGGYTF
TRBD1	TRBJ2-3	.	TRBV6-6	TGTGCCAGCAGTTACCACAACAGGGGGACGCAGTATTTT	CASSYHNRGTQYF
TRBD2	TRBJ2-2	.	TRBV28	TGTGCCAGCAGTCCGGGACTAGCGGGAGGGTTTGTCACCGGGGAGCTGTTTTTT	CASSPGLAGGFVTGELFF
.	TRBJ1-1	.	TRBV6-1	TGTGCCACCCAGTTTTCATACACTGAAGCTTTCTTT	CATQFSYTEAFF
.	TRBJ2-3	once	TRBV9	TGTGCCAGCAGCGTAGCCCCCGAGGGAGATACGCAGTATTTT	CASSVAPEGDTQYF
TRBD1	TRBJ2-5	.	TRBV28	TGTGCCAGCAGTCCCCGGACAGGGGTGGAGACCCAGTACTTC	CASSPRTGVETQYF
TRBD2	TRBJ2-1	.	TRBV6-5	TGTGCCAGCAGTTACAGCGGGGGTAACTACAATGAGCAGTTCTTC	CASSYSGGNYNEQFF
TRBD1	TRBJ1-6	.	TRBV9	TGTGCCAGCAGCGCCACCCAGGGGGCGCATAATTCACCCCTCCACTTT	CASSATQGAHNSPLHF
.	TRBJ1-1	.	TRBV7-9	TGTGCCAGCAGCTTAGTGCTAGGGGGCACTGAAGCTTTCTTT	CASSLVLGGTEAFF
.	TRBJ1-5	.	TRBV5-1	TGCGCCAGCAGCCTTGACTCCAATCAGCCCCAGCATTTT	CASSLDSNQPQHF
.	TRBJ2-4	.	TRBV5-5	TGTGCCAGCAGCTTGGCCCGGGCCAAAAACATTCAGTACTTC	CASSLARAKNIQYF
.	TRBJ1-3	.	TRBV5-4	TGTGCCAGCAGCTTGGCGGGCGGAGGGCTAAACACCATATATTTT	CASSLAGGGLNTIYF
TRBD2	TRBJ2-1	.	TRBV7-2	TGTGCCAGCAGCTCCCTAGCGGGAGGCTACAATGAGCAGTTCTTC	CASSSLAGGYNEQFF
.	TRBJ1-6	.	TRBV30	TGTGCCTGGAACAGGGAGAATTCACCCCTCCACTTT	CAWNRENSPLHF
.	TRBJ2-2	.	TRBV29-1	TGCAGCGTTGTGGGGCAGATGAACACCGGGGAGCTGTTTTTT	CSVVGQMNTGELFF
TRBD1	TRBJ2-7	.	TRBV4-3	TGCGCCAGCAGCCAAGGACAGGGAACGATCTACGAGCAGTACTTC	CASSQGQGTIYEQYF
.	TRBJ1-6	.	TRBV28	TGTGCCAGCAGGATGGACAACGCTTATAATTCACCCCTCCACTTT	CASRMDNAYNSPLHF
TRBD2	TRBJ2-4	.	TRBV12-5	TGTGCTAGTGGGATTAGCGGGAGGGTAAACATTCAGTACTTC	CASGISGRVNIQYF
.	TRBJ1-6	.	TRBV11-3	TGTGCCAGCAGCTTAGCAGGGGATTCACCCCTCCACTTT	CASSLAGDSPLHF
.	TRBJ1-4	.	TRBV6-1	TGTGCCAGCAGTCCTAGGGATGCGGGGGAAAAACTGTTTTTT	CASSPRDAGEKLFF